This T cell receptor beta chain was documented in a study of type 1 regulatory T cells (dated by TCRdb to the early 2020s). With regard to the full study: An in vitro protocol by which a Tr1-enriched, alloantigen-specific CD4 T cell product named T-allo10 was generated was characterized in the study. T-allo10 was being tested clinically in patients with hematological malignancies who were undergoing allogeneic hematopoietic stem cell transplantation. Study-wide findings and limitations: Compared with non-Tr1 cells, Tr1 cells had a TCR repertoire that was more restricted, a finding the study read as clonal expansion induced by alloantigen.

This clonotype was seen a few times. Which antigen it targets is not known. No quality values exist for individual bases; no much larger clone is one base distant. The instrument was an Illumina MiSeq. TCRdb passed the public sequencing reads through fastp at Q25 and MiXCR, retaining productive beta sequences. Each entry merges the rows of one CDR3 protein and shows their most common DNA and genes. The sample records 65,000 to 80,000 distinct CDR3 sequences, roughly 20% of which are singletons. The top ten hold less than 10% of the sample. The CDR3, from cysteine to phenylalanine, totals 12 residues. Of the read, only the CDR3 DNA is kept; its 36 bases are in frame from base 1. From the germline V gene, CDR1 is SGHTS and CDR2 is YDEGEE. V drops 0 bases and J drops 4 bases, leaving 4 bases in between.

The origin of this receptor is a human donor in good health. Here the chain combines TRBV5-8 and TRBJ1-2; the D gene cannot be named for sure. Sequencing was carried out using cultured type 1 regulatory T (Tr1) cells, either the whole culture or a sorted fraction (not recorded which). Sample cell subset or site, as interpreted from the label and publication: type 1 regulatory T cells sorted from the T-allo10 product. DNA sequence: TGTGCCAGCAGCTTGGACATCTATGGCTACACCTTC. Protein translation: CASSLDIYGYTF.